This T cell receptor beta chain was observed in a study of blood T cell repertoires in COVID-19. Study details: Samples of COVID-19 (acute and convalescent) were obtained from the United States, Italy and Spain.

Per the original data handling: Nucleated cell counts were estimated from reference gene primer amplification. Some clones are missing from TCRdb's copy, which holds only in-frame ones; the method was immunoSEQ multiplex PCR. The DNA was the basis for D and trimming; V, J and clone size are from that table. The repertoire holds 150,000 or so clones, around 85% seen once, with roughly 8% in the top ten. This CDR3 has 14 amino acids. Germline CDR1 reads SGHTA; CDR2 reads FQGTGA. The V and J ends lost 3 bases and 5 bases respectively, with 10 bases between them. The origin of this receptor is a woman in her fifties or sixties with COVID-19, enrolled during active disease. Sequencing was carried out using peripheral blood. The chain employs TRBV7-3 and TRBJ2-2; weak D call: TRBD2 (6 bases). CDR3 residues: CASSFGLATGELFF. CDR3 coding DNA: TGTGCCAGCAGCTTCGGCCTAGCGACCGGGGAGCTGTTTTTT.